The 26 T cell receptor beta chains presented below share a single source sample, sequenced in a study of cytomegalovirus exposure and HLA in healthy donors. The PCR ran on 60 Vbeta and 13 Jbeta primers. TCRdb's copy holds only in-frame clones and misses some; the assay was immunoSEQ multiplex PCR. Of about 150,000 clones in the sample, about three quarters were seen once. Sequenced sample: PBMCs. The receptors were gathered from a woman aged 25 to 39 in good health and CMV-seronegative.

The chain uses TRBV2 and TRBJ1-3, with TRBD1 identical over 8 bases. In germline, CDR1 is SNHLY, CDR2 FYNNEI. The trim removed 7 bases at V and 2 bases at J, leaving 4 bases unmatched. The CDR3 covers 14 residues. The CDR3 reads CASKSDRAGNTIYF. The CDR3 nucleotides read TGTGCCAGCAAATCGGACAGGGCTGGAAACACCATATATTTT.

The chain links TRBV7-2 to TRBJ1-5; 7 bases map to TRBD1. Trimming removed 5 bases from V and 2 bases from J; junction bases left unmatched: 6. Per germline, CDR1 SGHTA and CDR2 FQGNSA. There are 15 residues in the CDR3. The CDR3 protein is CASSRGGGGNQPQHF. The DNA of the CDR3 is TGTGCCAGCAGCCGAGGGGGCGGAGGCAATCAGCCCCAGCATTTT.

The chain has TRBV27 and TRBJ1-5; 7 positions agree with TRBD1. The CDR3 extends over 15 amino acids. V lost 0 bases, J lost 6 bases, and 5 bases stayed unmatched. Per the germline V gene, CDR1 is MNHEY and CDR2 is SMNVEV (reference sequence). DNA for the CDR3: TGTGCCAGCAGTTTATCCACTACAGGGGCTCAGCCCCAGCATTTT. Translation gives CASSLSTTGAQPQHF.

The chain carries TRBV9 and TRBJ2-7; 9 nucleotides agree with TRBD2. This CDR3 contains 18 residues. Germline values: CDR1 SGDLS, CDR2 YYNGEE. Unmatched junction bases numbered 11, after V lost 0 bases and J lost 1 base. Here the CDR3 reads CASSVATASGDVSYEQYF. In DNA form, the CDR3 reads TGTGCCAGCAGCGTAGCTACGGCTAGCGGGGACGTATCCTACGAGCAGTACTTC.

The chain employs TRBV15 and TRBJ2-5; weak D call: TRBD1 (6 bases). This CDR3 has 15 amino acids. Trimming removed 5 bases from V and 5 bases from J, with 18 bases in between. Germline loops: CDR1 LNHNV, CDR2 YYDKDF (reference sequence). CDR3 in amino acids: CATSGTQGMYETQYF. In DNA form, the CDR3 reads TGTGCCACCAGCGGAACGCAGGGGATGTACGAGACCCAGTACTTC.

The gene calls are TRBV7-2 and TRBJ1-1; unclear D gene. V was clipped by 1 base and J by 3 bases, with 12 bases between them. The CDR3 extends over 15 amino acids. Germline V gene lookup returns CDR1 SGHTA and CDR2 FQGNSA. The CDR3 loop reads CASSLDSGGDTEAFF. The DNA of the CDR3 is TGTGCCAGCAGCTTAGACTCGGGCGGGGACACTGAAGCTTTCTTT.

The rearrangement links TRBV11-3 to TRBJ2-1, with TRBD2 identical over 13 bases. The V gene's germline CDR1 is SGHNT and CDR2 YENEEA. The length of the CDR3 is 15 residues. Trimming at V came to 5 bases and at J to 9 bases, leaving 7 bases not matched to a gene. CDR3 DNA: TGTGCCAGCAGCCCACTAGCGGGGGGGCCTGGTGAGCAGTTCTTC. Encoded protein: CASSPLAGGPGEQFF.

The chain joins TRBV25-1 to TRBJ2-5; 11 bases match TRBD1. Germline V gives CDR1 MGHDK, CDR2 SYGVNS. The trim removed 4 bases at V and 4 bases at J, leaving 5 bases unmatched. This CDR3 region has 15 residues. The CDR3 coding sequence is TGTGCCAGCAGTGTTGCCGGGACAGGGGGAGAGACCCAGTACTTC. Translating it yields CASSVAGTGGETQYF. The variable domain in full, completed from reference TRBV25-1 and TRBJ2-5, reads EADIYQTPRYLVIGTGKKITLECSQTMGHDKMYWYQQDPGMELHLIHYSYGVNSTEKGDLSSESTVSRIRTEHFPLTLESARPSHTSQYLCASSVAGTGGETQYFGPGTRLLVL.

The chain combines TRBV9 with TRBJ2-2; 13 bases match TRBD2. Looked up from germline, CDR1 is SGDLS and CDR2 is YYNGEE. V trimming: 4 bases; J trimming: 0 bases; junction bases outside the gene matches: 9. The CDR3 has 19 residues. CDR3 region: CASSPRTSGGATNTGELFF. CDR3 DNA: TGTGCCAGCAGCCCTAGAACTAGCGGGGGGGCGACGAACACCGGGGAGCTGTTTTTT.

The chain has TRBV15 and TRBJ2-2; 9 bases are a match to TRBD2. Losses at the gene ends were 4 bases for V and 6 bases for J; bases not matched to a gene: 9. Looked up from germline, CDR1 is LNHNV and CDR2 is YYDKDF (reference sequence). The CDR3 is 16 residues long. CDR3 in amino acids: CATSTRGGGLAGELFF. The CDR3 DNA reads TGTGCCACCAGCACCCGCGGGGGGGGTCTCGCCGGGGAGCTGTTTTTT.

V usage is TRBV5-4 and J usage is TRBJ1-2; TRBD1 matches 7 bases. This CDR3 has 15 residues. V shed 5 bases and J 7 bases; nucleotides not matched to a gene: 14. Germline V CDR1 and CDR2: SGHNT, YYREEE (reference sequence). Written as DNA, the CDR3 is TGTGCCAGCAGACTCGCGGAGGGGGCCCTAGGTGGCTACACCTTC. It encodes CASRLAEGALGGYTF.

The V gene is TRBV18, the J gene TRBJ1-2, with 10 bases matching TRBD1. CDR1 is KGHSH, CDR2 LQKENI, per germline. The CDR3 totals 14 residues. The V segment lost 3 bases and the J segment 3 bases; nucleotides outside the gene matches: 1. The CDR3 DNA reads TGTGCCAGCTCACCGGGACAGGGGCACTATGGCTACACCTTC. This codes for CASSPGQGHYGYTF.

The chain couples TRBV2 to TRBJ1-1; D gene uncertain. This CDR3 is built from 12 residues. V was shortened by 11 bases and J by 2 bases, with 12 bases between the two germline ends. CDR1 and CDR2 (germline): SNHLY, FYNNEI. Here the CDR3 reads CAGRRPNTEAFF. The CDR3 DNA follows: TGTGCCGGTCGGAGACCCAACACTGAAGCTTTCTTT. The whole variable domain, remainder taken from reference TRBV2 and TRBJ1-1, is EPEVTQTPSHQVTQMGQEVILRCVPISNHLYFYWYRQILGQKVEFLVSFYNNEISEKSEIFDDQFSVERPDGSNFTLKIRSTKLEDSAMYFCAGRRPNTEAFFGQGTRLTVV.

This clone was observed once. CDR3 in amino acids: CASSSLALNNEQFF. CDR3 nucleotides: TGTGCCAGCAGCTCACTAGCGTTGAACAATGAGCAGTTCTTC. The genes are TRBV5-4 and TRBJ2-1; 7 nucleotides align to TRBD2. The CDR3 is 14 amino acids. Germline V gene sequence: CDR1 SGHNT, CDR2 YYREEE (reference sequence). V lost 3 bases and J lost 5; bases outside the gene matches: 5.

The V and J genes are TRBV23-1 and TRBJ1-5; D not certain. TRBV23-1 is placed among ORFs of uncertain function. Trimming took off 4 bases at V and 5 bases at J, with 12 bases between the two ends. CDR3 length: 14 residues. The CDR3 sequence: CASSPFEVHQPQHF. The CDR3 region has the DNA TGCGCCAGCAGTCCGTTCGAGGTTCATCAGCCCCAGCATTTT.

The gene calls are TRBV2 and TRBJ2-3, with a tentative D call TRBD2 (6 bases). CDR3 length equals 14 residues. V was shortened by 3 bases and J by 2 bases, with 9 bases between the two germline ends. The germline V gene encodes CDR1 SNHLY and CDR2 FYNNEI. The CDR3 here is CASSEGGLTDTQYF. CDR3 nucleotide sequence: TGTGCCAGCAGTGAGGGGGGTCTCACAGATACGCAGTATTTT.

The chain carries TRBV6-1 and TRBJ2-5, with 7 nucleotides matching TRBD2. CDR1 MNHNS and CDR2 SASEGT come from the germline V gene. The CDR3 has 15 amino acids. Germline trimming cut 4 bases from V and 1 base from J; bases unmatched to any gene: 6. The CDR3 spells CASSVSTSPQETQYF. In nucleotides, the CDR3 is TGTGCCAGCAGTGTGTCGACTAGCCCCCAAGAGACCCAGTACTTC.

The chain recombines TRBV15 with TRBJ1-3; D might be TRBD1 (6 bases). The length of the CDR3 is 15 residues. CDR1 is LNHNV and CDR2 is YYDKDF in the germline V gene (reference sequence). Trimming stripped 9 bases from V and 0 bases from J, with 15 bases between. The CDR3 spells CATRTGPRSGNTIYF. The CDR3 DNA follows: TGTGCCACGCGAACAGGGCCTCGCTCTGGAAACACCATATATTTT.

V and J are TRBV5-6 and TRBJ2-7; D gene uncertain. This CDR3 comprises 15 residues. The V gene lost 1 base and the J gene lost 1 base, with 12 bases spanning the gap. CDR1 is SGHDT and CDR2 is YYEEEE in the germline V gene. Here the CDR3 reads CASSLLRVISYEQYF. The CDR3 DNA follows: TGTGCCAGCAGCTTGCTCCGGGTTATATCCTACGAGCAGTACTTC.

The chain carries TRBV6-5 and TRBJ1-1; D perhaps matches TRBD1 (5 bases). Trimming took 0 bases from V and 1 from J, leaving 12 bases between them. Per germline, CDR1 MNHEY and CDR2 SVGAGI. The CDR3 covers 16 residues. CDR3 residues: CASSYSSRGRNTEAFF. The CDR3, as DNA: TGTGCCAGCAGTTACTCAAGTAGGGGCCGGAACACTGAAGCTTTCTTT.

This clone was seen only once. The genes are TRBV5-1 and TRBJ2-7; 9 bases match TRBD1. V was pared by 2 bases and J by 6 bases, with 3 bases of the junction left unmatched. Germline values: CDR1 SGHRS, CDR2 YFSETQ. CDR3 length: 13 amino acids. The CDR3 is CASSFGQGPEQYF. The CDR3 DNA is TGCGCCAGCAGCTTTGGACAGGGGCCCGAGCAGTACTTC.

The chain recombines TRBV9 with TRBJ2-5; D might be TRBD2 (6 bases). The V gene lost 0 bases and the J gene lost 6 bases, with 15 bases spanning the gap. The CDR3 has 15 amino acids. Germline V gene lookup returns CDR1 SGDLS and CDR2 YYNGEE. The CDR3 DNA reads TGTGCCAGCAGCGTAGACGGGACTCCTGGTAAGACCCAGTACTTC. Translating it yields CASSVDGTPGKTQYF.

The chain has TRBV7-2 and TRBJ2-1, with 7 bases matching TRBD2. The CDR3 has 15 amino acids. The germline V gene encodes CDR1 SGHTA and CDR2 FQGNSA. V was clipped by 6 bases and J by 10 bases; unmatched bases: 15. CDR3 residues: CASRRPGGGVSEQFF. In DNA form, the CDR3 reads TGTGCCAGCAGAAGACCGGGGGGAGGGGTCTCCGAGCAGTTCTTC.

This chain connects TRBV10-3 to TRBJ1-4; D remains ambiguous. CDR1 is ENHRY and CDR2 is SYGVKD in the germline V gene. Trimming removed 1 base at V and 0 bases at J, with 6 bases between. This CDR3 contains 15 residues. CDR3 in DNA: TGTGCCATCAGTGAGTTGCAGGCAACTAATGAAAAACTGTTTTTT. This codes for CAISELQATNEKLFF.

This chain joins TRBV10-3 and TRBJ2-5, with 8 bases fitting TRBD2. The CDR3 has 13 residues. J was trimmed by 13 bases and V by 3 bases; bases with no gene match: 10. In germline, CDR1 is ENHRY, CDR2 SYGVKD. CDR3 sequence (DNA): TGTGCCATCAGTGATGAAATACGGGGGGGCCTGTACTTC. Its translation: CAISDEIRGGLYF.

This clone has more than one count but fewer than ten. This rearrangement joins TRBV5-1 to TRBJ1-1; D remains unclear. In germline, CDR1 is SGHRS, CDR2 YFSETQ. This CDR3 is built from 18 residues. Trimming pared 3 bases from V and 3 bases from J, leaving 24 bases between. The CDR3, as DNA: TGCGCCAGCAGCTCGGGAGGGCAGGTACGGCGGGGTGACACTGAAGCTTTCTTT. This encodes CASSSGGQVRRGDTEAFF.